This T cell receptor beta chain stems from a study of T cell responses to AZD1222 COVID-19 vaccine. This CDR3 comprises 15 residues. V lost 5 bases to trimming and J lost 0 bases, with 11 bases between them. Germline V gene sequence: CDR1 SNHLY, CDR2 FYNNEI. Whole-study findings and limits: The number of AZD1222 recipients seropositive at baseline was only five or six. CD4 TCRs covered the whole spike, strongest at regions 160-218 and 743-854. Among spike-specific TCRs, nearly half reportedly target unmutated variant regions. Mostly white British, mostly female donors; authors suggested clonal diversity may be underestimated.

Profiled with immunoSEQ multiplex PCR; TCRdb holds only in-frame clones, not every one. The repertoire holds some 140,000 clones, with 85% as singletons. Worth noting for this clone: Its antigen is unknown.

The source of this sequence is an adult who received the MenACWY meningococcal vaccine as a control. The sample in question was peripheral blood, obtained 28 days after the second dose of the MenACWY control vaccine. This chain connects TRBV2 to TRBJ1-5; D is unclear. CDR3 in DNA: TGTGCCAGCAGTCCACAGCGAAGTAGCAATCAGCCCCAGCATTTT. Its translation is CASSPQRSSNQPQHF.